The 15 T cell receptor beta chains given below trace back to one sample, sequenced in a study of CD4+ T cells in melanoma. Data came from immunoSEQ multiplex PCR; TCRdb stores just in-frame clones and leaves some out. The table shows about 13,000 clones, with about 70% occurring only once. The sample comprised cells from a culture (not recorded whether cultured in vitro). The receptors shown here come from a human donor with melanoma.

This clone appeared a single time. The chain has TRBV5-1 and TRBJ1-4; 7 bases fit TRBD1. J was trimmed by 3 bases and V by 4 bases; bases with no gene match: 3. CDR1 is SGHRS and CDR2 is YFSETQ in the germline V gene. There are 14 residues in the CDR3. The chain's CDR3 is CASSKGQSNEKLFF. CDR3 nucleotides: TGCGCCAGCAGCAAGGGACAGTCTAATGAAAAACTGTTTTTT.

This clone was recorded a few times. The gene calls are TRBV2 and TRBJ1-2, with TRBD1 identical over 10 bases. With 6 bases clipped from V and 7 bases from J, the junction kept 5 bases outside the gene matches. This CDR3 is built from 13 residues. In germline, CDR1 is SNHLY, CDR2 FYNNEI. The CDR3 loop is CASRGTGESGYTF. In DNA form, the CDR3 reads TGTGCCAGCAGGGGGACAGGGGAAAGTGGCTACACCTTC.

DNA for the CDR3: TGTGCCAGCAGTTTAAGTCGACAGGGGTACAGACGCTACGAGCAGTACTTC. Translated, it gives CASSLSRQGYRRYEQYF. The chain joins TRBV27 to TRBJ2-7; TRBD1 agrees at 8 bases. The trim removed 2 bases at V and 3 bases at J, leaving 12 bases unmatched. The CDR3 sequence is 17 residues long. The germline CDR1 and CDR2 sequences are MNHEY and SMNVEV (reference sequence).

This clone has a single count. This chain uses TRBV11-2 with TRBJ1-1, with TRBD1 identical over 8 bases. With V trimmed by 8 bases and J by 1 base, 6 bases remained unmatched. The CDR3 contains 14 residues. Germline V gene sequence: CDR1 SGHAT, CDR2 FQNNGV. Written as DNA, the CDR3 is TGTGCCAGCGGCGCCGGGACAGGGAACACTGAAGCTTTCTTT. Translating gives CASGAGTGNTEAFF.

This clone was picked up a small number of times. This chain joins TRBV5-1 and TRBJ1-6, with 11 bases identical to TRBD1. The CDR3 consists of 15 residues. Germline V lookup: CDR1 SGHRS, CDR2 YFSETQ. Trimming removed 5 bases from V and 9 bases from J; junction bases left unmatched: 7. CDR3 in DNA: TGCGCCAGCAGACCCTGGACAGGGGGCATTTCACCCCTCCACTTT. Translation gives CASRPWTGGISPLHF.

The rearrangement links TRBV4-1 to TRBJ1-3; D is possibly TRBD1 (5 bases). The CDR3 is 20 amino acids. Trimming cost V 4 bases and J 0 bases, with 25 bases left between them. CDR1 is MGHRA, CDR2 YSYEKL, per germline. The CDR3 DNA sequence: TGCGCCAGCAGCCTTTGGATCCCGGGACCGACTCCGAGCTCTGGAAACACCATATATTTT. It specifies CASSLWIPGPTPSSGNTIYF.

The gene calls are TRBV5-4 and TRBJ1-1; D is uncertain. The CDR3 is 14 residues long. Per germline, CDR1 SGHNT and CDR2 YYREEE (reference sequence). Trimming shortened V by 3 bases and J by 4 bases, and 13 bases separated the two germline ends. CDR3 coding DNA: TGTGCCAGCAGCTGGGGTCTCTGGGGCACTGAAGCTTTCTTT. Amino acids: CASSWGLWGTEAFF.

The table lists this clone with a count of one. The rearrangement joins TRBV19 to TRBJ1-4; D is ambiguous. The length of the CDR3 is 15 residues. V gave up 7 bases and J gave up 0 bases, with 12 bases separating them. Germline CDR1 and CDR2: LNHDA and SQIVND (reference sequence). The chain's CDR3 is CASKREPATNEKLFF. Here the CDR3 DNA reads TGTGCCAGTAAGAGAGAACCTGCAACTAATGAAAAACTGTTTTTT.

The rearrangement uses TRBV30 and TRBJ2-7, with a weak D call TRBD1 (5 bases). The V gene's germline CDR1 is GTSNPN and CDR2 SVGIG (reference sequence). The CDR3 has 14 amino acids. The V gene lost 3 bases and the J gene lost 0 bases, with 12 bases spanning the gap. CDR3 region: CAWRAWGPSYEQYF. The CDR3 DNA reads TGTGCCTGGAGGGCGTGGGGCCCCTCCTACGAGCAGTACTTC.

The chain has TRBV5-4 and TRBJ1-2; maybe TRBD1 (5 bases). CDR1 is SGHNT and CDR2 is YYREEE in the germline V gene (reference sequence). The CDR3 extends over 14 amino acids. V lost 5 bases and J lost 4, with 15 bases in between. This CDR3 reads CASRSGPLFYGYTF. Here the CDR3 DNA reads TGTGCCAGCAGATCAGGGCCCCTTTTCTATGGCTACACCTTC. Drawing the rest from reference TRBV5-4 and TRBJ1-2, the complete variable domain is ETGVTQSPTHLIKTRGQQVTLRCSSQSGHNTVSWYQQALGQGPQFIFQYYREEENGRGNFPPRFSGLQFPNYSSELNVNALELDDSALYLCASRSGPLFYGYTFGSGTRLTVV.

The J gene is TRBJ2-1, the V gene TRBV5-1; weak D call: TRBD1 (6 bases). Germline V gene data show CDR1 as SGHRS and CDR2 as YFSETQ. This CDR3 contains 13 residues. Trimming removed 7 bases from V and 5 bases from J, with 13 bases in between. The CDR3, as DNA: TGCGCCAGCCACCTTGGACAGAACAATGAGCAGTTCTTC. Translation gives CASHLGQNNEQFF.

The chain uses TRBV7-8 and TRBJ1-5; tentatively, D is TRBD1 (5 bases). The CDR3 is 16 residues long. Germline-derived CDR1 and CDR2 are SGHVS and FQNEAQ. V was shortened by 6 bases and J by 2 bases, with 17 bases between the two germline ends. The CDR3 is CASSPLKQEGNQPQHF. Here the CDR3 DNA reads TGTGCCAGCAGTCCGCTCAAACAGGAGGGCAATCAGCCCCAGCATTTT.

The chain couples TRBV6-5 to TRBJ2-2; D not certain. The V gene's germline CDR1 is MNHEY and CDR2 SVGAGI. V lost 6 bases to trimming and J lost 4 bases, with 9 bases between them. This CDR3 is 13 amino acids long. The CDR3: CASSPGRTGELFF. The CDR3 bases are TGTGCCAGCAGCCCAGGCCGCACCGGGGAGCTGTTTTTT.

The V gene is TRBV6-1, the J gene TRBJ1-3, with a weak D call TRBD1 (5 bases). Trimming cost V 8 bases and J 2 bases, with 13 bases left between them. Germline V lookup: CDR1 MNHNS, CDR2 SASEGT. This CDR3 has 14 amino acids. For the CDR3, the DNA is TGTGCCAGCCTGACGTCGGGGGCTGGAAACACCATATATTTT. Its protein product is CASLTSGAGNTIYF.

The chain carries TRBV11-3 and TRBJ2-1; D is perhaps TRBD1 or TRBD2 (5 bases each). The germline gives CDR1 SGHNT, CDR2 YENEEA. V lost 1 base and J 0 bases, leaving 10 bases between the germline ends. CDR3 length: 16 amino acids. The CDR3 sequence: CASSLAGGRSYNEQFF. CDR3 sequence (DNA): TGTGCCAGCAGCTTAGCTGGGGGTCGCTCCTACAATGAGCAGTTCTTC.